This T cell receptor (beta chain) came from a study of blood T cell repertoires in COVID-19. About the research overall: Samples of COVID-19 (acute and convalescent) were obtained from the United States, Italy and Spain.

Assay: immunoSEQ multiplex PCR; the TCRdb copy retains only in-frame clones and omits some. The sample yields a few hundred thousand clones, under 90% seen once. Germline loops: CDR1 SQVTM, CDR2 ANQGSEA. The CDR3 has 12 residues. Trimming stripped 4 bases from V and 7 bases from J, with 10 bases between. Source material: peripheral blood. This clonotype was obtained from a man aged 45 to 65 with acute or convalescent COVID-19. V usage is TRBV29-1 and J usage is TRBJ1-4; D is possibly TRBD1 (5 bases). CDR3 DNA sequence: TGCAGCGTTGTAGGGGTGGGTGAAAAACTGTTTTTT. The encoded protein is CSVVGVGEKLFF.